The rows below give T cell receptor beta chains drawn from one sample of a study of OX40 agonist ivuxolimab in advanced cancers. The repertoire was sequenced with immunoSEQ multiplex PCR; TCRdb's copy has only in-frame clones and lacks some. The sample includes around 48,000 clones, around 85% of them seen just once. Sequencing used CD4+ or CD8+ T cells sorted from blood, obtained in a trial of the OX40 agonist ivuxolimab. The receptor set was obtained from an adult with an advanced solid tumor such as melanoma, head and neck, liver or kidney cancer. CDR3s include the opening cysteine and the closing phenylalanine or tryptophan. A D gene is named only where the DNA matches it firmly. Some rows mark clone size as missing; the rest say once, few, many or name a class of expanded clone.

CDR3	DNA	D	size	length	J	V
CASSSMKSPYGADTQYF	TGTGCCAGCAGCTCGATGAAAAGCCCATACGGCGCAGATACGCAGTATTTT	-	-	17	TRBJ2-3	TRBV5-4
CASSQDGFQPQHF	TGCGCCAGCAGCCAAGATGGGTTCCAGCCCCAGCATTTT	-	-	13	TRBJ1-5	TRBV4-3
CASSSTQGALVGEQYF	TGTGCCAGCAGCTCGACTCAGGGGGCACTTGTGGGGGAGCAGTACTTC	TRBD1	-	16	TRBJ2-7	TRBV11-1
CASKTGTGDHEQYF	TGCGCCAGCAAAACCGGGACAGGGGACCACGAGCAGTACTTC	TRBD1	-	14	TRBJ2-7	TRBV5-1
CASSENLRNIQYF	TGTGCCAGCAGCGAAAATCTCCGAAACATTCAGTACTTC	-	-	13	TRBJ2-4	TRBV27
CASLGSAGGNTIYF	TGTGCCTCGTTAGGGTCGGCAGGCGGAAACACCATATATTTT	-	-	14	TRBJ1-3	TRBV10-3
CASSESIRTGYNEKLFF	TGTGCCAGCAGTGAATCTATCAGGACAGGGTATAATGAAAAACTGTTTTTT	TRBD1	-	17	TRBJ1-4	TRBV25-1
CASSSYNPGQGAEEQYF	TGTGCCAGCAGTTCCTACAATCCGGGACAGGGGGCTGAGGAGCAGTACTTC	TRBD1	-	17	TRBJ2-7	TRBV28
CASSLTGENYGYTF	TGTGCCAGCAGTTTGACAGGGGAAAACTATGGCTACACCTTC	TRBD1	-	14	TRBJ1-2	TRBV6-1
CALSWGTQYF	TGTGCCCTTTCGTGGGGGACCCAGTACTTC	-	-	10	TRBJ2-5	TRBV5-3
CASSYRVHEKLFF	TGTGCCAGCAGTTACAGGGTGCATGAAAAACTGTTTTTT	-	once	13	TRBJ1-4	TRBV6-6
CASSDGTGTAAEAFF	TGTGCCAGCAGTGACGGGACAGGAACGGCGGCTGAAGCTTTCTTT	TRBD1	-	15	TRBJ1-1	TRBV25-1
CASSLGVGTDTQYF	TGTGCCAGCAGCTTAGGGGTAGGCACAGATACGCAGTATTTT	-	-	14	TRBJ2-3	TRBV7-2
CAWSLVSGNTIYF	TGTGCCTGGAGTCTGGTGTCTGGAAACACCATATATTTT	-	once	13	TRBJ1-3	TRBV30
CAVQTGIYEQYF	TGTGCCGTTCAAACAGGGATCTACGAGCAGTACTTC	-	-	12	TRBJ2-7	TRBV10-3
CASSLYRGETQYF	TGTGCCAGCAGCTTATATAGGGGAGAGACCCAGTACTTC	-	-	13	TRBJ2-5	TRBV7-2
CASSLLNRRGADTQYF	TGTGCCAGCAGCTTACTAAACAGGCGGGGGGCGGATACGCAGTATTTT	TRBD2	-	16	TRBJ2-3	TRBV7-2
CATSGGGSSYEQYF	TGTGCCACCAGCGGGGGGGGAAGTTCCTACGAGCAGTACTTC	TRBD2	-	14	TRBJ2-7	TRBV15
CASSEALYRGSNQPQHF	TGTGCCAGCAGTGAAGCCTTGTACAGGGGAAGCAATCAGCCCCAGCATTTT	TRBD1	-	17	TRBJ1-5	TRBV2
CASSLRAGDTIYF	TGTGCCAGCAGCTTAAGGGCAGGGGACACCATATATTTT	-	-	13	TRBJ1-3	TRBV7-2
CASSQGGRGERETQYF	TGTGCCAGCAGCCAAGGTGGACGGGGGGAGAGAGAGACCCAGTACTTC	TRBD2	-	16	TRBJ2-5	TRBV14
CASSLGTGKGSPLHF	TGTGCCAGCAGCCTCGGGACAGGGAAGGGTTCACCCCTCCACTTT	TRBD1	-	15	TRBJ1-6	TRBV7-9
CASSLMTGGFIQPQHF	TGTGCCAGCAGTTTGATGACAGGGGGCTTTATTCAGCCCCAGCATTTT	TRBD1	once	16	TRBJ1-5	TRBV27
CASSPDWGGETQYF	TGTGCCAGTAGCCCGGACTGGGGAGGGGAGACCCAGTACTTC	TRBD2	once	14	TRBJ2-5	TRBV19
CASSPGASGYEQYF	TGTGCCAGCAGCCCCGGCGCTAGCGGCTACGAGCAGTACTTC	TRBD2	-	14	TRBJ2-7	TRBV7-9
CASSPGRGETQYF	TGTGCCAGCAGTCCGGGCCGAGGGGAGACCCAGTACTTC	-	-	13	TRBJ2-5	TRBV27
CSVDRLNTEAFF	TGCAGCGTTGACAGGTTGAACACTGAAGCTTTCTTT	-	-	12	TRBJ1-1	TRBV29-1
CASSARRDTGELFF	TGTGCCAGCAGCGCCCGACGGGACACCGGGGAGCTGTTTTTT	-	-	14	TRBJ2-2	TRBV7-8
CASSQVAQASGSYNEQFF	TGCGCCAGCAGCCAAGTCGCCCAAGCTAGCGGATCGTACAATGAGCAGTTCTTC	TRBD2	-	18	TRBJ2-1	TRBV4-3
CASSYSSGGTEAFF	TGTGCCAGCAGTTACTCTTCAGGGGGGACTGAAGCTTTCTTT	TRBD1	-	14	TRBJ1-1	TRBV6-5
CASSSPWGATVGTQYF	TGTGCCAGCAGTTCCCCGTGGGGGGCGACGGTGGGGACCCAGTACTTC	-	-	16	TRBJ2-5	TRBV7-2
CASSTRDPGLAGNNEQFF	TGTGCCAGTAGTACCCGCGACCCGGGACTAGCGGGAAACAATGAGCAGTTCTTC	TRBD2	once	18	TRBJ2-1	TRBV19
CASSLTIEGITDTQYF	TGTGCCAGCAGCTTGACGATCGAAGGTATCACAGATACGCAGTATTTT	-	few	16	TRBJ2-3	TRBV5-5
CASSLLPSGGLPSPLHF	TGCGCCAGCAGCCTCCTCCCATCGGGGGGATTACCTTCACCCCTCCACTTT	-	-	17	TRBJ1-6	TRBV5-1
CASSLGGAARANVLTF	TGTGCCAGCAGCTTAGGGGGGGCGGCGAGGGCCAACGTCCTGACTTTC	-	-	16	TRBJ2-6	TRBV7-8
CAWSPTVTNEQFF	TGTGCCTGGAGCCCCACAGTAACCAATGAGCAGTTCTTC	-	-	13	TRBJ2-1	TRBV30
CASSGEGPSPTDTQYF	TGTGCCAGCAGCGGGGAGGGGCCCTCCCCCACAGATACGCAGTATTTT	TRBD2	-	16	TRBJ2-3	TRBV9